The clone carrying this TCR beta chain was counted once. The data were taken from a study of cytomegalovirus exposure and HLA in healthy donors. The germline V gene encodes CDR1 SGHRS and CDR2 YFSETQ. V was cut by 2 bases and J by 5 bases, with 6 bases left in between. CDR3 length: 12 amino acids. Primers: 60 Vbeta forward and 13 Jbeta reverse. Only in-frame clones appear in the TCRdb table, and some are missing; sequencing was by immunoSEQ multiplex PCR. Among roughly 150,000 clones listed, about 82% were seen once. This receptor was taken from a man between 25 and 39 years old in good health. Sequencing was carried out using PBMCs. The chain joins TRBV5-1 to TRBJ2-3; D is uncertain. As DNA, the CDR3 is TGCGCCAGCAGCTTCAACGGAGATACGCAGTATTTT. Its translation is CASSFNGDTQYF.